This TCR beta chain was profiled in a study of vaccination effects on CD4 cells after COVID-19. At the level of the study: Following the second dose by a median of 72 days, the post-vaccine samples were obtained.

Whole-study findings and limits: Common cold coronavirus cross-reactivity was shown by only 1 of 255 vaccine-induced clones in healthy vaccinees. Few convalescent patients were studied, and early post-infection samples were lacking.

Antigen-specific CD4+ T cells were expanded (with viral peptide pools) by the ViraFEST assay ahead of sequencing. Subsequent to a culture period of under twelve days, CD4+ T cells were isolated. Participants completed two doses of the BNT162b2 or mRNA-1273 vaccine. Half the medium was swapped for IL-2 medium on days 3 and 7. Trimming stripped 5 bases from V and 2 bases from J, with 9 bases between. Germline V gene lookup returns CDR1 SGHTA and CDR2 FQGNSA. The CDR3 consists of 13 residues. The protocol was immunoSEQ multiplex PCR, while the TCRdb copy is restricted to in-frame clones and leaves out a portion. Of about 46,000 clones detected, about four fifths appear once; the ten largest clones hold less than 15%. With regard to this clone: Its target is not known.

The sequence was collected from a human donor who received a COVID-19 vaccine. Specimen: CD4+ T cells from PBMCs cultured with HCoV-OC43 spike peptides, collected after COVID-19 vaccination. Regarding subset: HCoV-OC43 spike overlapping peptide pool stimulation. The chain combines TRBV7-2 with TRBJ2-5; D gene unclear. CDR3 coding DNA: TGTGCCAGCAGCCTGAGTTGGCAAGAGACCCAGTACTTC. It specifies CASSLSWQETQYF.